This T cell receptor (beta chain) was documented in a study of blood T cell repertoires in COVID-19. The data were produced by immunoSEQ multiplex PCR, yet TCRdb's version contains in-frame clones alone and is incomplete. Of about 430,000 clones listed, 88% are singletons. This CDR3 is 15 amino acids long. Trimming took 0 bases from V and 2 from J; bases not matched to a gene: 2. Germline loops: CDR1 LGHNA, CDR2 YSLEER. The chain joins TRBV4-3 to TRBJ2-7, with 9 bases aligning to TRBD1. The TCR was taken from a woman in her late teens or twenties who had been exposed to COVID-19. Sequencing was carried out using PBMCs or T cells enriched from blood (not recorded which). The CDR3 sequence is CASSQEDRGPYEQYF. CDR3 bases: TGCGCCAGCAGCCAAGAGGACAGGGGACCCTACGAGCAGTACTTC.